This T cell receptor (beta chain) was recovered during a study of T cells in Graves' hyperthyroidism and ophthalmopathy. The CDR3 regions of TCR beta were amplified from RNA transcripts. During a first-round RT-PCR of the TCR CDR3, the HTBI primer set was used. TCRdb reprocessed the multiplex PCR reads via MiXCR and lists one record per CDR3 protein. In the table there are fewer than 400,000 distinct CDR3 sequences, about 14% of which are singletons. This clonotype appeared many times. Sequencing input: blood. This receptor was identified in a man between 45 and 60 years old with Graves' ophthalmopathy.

CDR3 in DNA: TGTGCCACCAGTGATTCTCGGATCCCAAATTCACCCCTCCACTTT. As protein: CATSDSRIPNSPLHF. This sequence joins TRBV24-1 and TRBJ1-6; D unclear. The germline gives CDR1 KGHDR, CDR2 SFDVKD. V was cut by 2 bases and J by 7 bases, with 11 bases left in between. CDR3 length: 15 residues.